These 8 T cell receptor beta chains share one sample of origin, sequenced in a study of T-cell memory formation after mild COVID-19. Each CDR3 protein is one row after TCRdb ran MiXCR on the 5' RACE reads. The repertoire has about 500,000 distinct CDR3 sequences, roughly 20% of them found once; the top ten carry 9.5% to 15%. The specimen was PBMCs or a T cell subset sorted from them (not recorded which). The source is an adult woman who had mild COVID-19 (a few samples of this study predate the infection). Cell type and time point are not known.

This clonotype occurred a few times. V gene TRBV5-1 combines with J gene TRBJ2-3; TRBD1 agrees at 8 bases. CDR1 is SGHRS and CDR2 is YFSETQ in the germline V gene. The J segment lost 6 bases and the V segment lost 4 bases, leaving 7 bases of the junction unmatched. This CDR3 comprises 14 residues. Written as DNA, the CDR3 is TGCGCCAGCAGCCCCAGGGGGCCCCGGGATACGCAGTATTTT. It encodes CASSPRGPRDTQYF.

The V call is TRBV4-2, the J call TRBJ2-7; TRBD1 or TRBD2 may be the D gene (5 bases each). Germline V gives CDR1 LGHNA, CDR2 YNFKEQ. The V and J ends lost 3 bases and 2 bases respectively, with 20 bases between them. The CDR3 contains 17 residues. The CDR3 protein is CASSHSTGTETTYEQYF. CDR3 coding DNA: TGTGCCAGCAGCCATTCCACCGGGACCGAGACGACCTACGAGCAGTACTTC.

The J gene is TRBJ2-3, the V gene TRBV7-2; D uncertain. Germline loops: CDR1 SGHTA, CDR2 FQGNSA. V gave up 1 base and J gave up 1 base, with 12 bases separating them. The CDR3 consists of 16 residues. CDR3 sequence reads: CASSLEPATGTDTQYF. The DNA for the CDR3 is TGTGCCAGCAGCTTAGAGCCCGCTACGGGCACAGATACGCAGTATTTT.

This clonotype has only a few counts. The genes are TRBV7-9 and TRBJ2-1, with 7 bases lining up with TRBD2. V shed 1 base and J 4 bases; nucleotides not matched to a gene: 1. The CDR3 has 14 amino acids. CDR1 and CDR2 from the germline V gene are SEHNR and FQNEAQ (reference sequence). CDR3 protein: CASSLVGLYNEQFF. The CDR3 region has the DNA TGTGCCAGCAGCTTAGTGGGACTATACAATGAGCAGTTCTTC.

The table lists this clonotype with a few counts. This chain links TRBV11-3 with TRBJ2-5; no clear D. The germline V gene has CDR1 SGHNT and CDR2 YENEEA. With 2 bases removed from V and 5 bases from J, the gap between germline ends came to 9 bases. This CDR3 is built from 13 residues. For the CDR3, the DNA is TGTGCCAGCAGCTTATCGGAGCCGGAGACCCAGTACTTC. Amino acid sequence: CASSLSEPETQYF.

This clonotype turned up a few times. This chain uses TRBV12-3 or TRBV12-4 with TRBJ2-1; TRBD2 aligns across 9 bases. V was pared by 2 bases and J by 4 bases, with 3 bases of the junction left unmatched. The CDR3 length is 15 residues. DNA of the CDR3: TGTGCCAGCAGTTTACGTAGCGGGAGATACAATGAGCAGTTCTTC. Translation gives CASSLRSGRYNEQFF.

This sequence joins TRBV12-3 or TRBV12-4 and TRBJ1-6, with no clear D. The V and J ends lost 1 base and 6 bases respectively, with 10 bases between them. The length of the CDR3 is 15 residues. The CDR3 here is CASSLGGRSNSPLHF. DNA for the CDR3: TGTGCCAGCAGTTTAGGGGGTCGGAGTAATTCACCCCTCCACTTT.

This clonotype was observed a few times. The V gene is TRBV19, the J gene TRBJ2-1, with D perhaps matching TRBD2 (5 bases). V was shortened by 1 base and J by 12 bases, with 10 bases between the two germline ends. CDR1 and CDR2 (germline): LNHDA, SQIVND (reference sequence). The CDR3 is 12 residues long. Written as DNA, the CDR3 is TGTGCCAGTAGTATAGCCCGAGGAGGGCAGTTCTTC. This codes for CASSIARGGQFF.